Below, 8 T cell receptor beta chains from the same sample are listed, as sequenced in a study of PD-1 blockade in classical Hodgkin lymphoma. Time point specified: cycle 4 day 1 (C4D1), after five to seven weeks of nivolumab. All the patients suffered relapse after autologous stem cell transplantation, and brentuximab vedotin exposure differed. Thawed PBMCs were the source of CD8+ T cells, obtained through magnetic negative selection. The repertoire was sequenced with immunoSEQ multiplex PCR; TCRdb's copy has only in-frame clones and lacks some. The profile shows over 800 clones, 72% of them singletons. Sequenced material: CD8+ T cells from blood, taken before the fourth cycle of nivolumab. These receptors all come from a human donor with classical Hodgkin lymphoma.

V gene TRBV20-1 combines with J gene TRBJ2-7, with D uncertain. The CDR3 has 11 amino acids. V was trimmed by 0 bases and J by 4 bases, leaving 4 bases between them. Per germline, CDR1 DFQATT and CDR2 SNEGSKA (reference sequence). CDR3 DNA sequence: TGCAGTGCTAGAGAAAGTTACGAGCAGTACTTC. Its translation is CSARESYEQYF.

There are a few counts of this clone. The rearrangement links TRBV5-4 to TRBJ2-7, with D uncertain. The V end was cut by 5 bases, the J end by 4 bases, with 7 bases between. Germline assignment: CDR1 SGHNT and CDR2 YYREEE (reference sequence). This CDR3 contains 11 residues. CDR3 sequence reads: CASSSPYEQYF. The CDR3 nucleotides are TGTGCCAGCAGTTCACCTTACGAGCAGTACTTC.

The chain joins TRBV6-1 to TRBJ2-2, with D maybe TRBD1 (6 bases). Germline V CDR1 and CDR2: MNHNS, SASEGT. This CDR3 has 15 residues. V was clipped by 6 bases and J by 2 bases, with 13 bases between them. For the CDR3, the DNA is TGTGCCAGCAGGCTTGGGGGCTACAACACCGGGGAGCTGTTTTTT. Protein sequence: CASRLGGYNTGELFF.

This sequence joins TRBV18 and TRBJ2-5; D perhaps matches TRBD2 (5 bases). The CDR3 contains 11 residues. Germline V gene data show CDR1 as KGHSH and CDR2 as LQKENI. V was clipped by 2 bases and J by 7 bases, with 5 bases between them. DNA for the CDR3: TGTGCCAGCTCACCAGAGGGGACCCAGTACTTC. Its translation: CASSPEGTQYF.

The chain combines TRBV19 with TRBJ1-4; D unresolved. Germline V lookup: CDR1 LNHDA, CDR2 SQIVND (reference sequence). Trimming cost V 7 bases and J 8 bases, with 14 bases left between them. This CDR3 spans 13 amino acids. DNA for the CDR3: TGTGCCAGTACTGACACGGACCCGGAAAAACTGTTTTTT. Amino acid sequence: CASTDTDPEKLFF.

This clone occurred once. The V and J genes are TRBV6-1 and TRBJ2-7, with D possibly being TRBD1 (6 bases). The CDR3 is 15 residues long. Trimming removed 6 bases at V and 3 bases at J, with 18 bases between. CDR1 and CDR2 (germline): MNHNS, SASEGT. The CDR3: CASSAITDSNYEQYF. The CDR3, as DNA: TGTGCCAGCAGCGCAATTACGGACAGCAACTACGAGCAGTACTTC.

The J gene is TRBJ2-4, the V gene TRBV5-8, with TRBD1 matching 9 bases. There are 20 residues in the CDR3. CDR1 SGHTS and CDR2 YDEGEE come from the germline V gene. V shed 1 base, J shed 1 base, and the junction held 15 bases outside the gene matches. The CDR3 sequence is CASSLSSGPWTGVAKNIQYF. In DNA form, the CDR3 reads TGTGCCAGCAGCTTGTCAAGTGGGCCATGGACAGGGGTCGCCAAAAACATTCAGTACTTC.

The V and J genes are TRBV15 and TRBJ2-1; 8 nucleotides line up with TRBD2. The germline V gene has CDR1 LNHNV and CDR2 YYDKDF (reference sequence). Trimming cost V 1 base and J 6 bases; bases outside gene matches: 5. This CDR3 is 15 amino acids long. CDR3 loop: CATSRVAGTSNEQFF. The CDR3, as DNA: TGTGCCACCAGCAGAGTAGCGGGAACGAGCAATGAGCAGTTCTTC.